Below are 22 T cell receptor beta chains sequenced from a single sample in a study of blood T cells in healthy people across ages. Alongside a J-beta primer mix, a sample-barcoded 5' primer served in a second PCR lasting about 7 to 12 cycles. TCRdb reprocessed the 5' RACE reads with MiXCR, giving one entry per CDR3 protein. The data show roughly 500,000 distinct CDR3 sequences, 24% seen once. These data also formed part of another study, on T cells of mothers and their children.

The sequenced material came from blood. Receptors originate from a boy aged 10-17 years in good health.

DNA of the CDR3: TGTGCCACCAGTGGCGAGGGACTAGCGGGGGGGAGGAGCACAGATACGCAGTATTTT. Amino acids: CATSGEGLAGGRSTDTQYF. The rearrangement uses TRBV24-1 and TRBJ2-3; the match to TRBD2 covers 16 bases. CDR1 KGHDR and CDR2 SFDVKD come from the germline V gene. There are 19 residues in the CDR3. V lost 5 bases and J lost 0; bases outside the gene matches: 7.

This clonotype was detected only a few times. The chain recombines TRBV29-1 with TRBJ1-1; D not resolved. The CDR3 covers 14 residues. Germline CDR1 SQVTM, CDR2 ANQGSEA. Trimming took off 2 bases at V and 3 bases at J, with 13 bases between the two ends. This CDR3 reads CSVENPVPYTEAFF. The DNA of the CDR3 is TGCAGCGTTGAAAATCCGGTCCCCTACACTGAAGCTTTCTTT.

This clonotype was detected only a few times. This chain links TRBV12-3 or TRBV12-4 with TRBJ1-3; TRBD1 matches 7 bases. V lost 5 bases and J lost 4; bases outside the gene matches: 2. The CDR3 runs 13 residues. Written as DNA, the CDR3 is TGTGCCAGCAGTGCGGGACAGGGAAACACCATATATTTT. It codes for CASSAGQGNTIYF.

This chain connects TRBV5-1 to TRBJ1-2; possibly TRBD1 for D (5 bases). Germline V gene lookup returns CDR1 SGHRS and CDR2 YFSETQ. V gave up 7 bases and J gave up 8 bases, with 18 bases separating them. CDR3 length: 13 amino acids. The CDR3 is CASGRGTFQGYTF. The DNA for the CDR3 is TGCGCCAGCGGGCGGGGGACTTTTCAGGGCTACACCTTC. Together with reference TRBV5-1 and TRBJ1-2, the CDR3 gives the full variable domain: KAGVTQTPRYLIKTRGQQVTLSCSPISGHRSVSWYQQTPGQGLQFLFEYFSETQRNKGNFPGRFSGRQFSNSRSEMNVSTLELGDSALYLCASGRGTFQGYTFGSGTRLTVV.

The chain joins TRBV7-8 to TRBJ2-7; 8 positions match TRBD1. CDR3 size: 15 residues. From germline, CDR1 is SGHVS and CDR2 FQNEAQ. Germline trimming cut 3 bases from V and 3 bases from J; bases unmatched to any gene: 7. CDR3 region: CASSFGQGLLYEQYF. The DNA of the CDR3 is TGTGCCAGCAGCTTCGGACAGGGACTTCTCTACGAGCAGTACTTC.

The J gene is TRBJ2-5, the V gene TRBV7-2; TRBD2 aligns across 14 bases. Germline-derived CDR1 and CDR2 are SGHTA and FQGNSA. The CDR3 runs 16 residues. Trimming took 5 bases from V and 4 from J; bases not matched to a gene: 6. The CDR3 loop reads CASSLTSGGAAETQYF. The CDR3 nucleotides read TGTGCCAGCAGCCTGACTAGCGGGGGGGCCGCAGAGACCCAGTACTTC.

The chain recombines TRBV11-2 with TRBJ2-5; D possibly matches TRBD1 or TRBD2 (5 bases each). Near its end, the DNA agrees better with TRBJ2-1, so the J call may be wrong. Germline V gives CDR1 SGHAT, CDR2 FQNNGV. The length of the CDR3 is 13 residues. Here the CDR3 reads CASSALGAVEQFF. The DNA of the CDR3 is TGTGCCAGCAGCGCGCTCGGGGCGGTTGAGCAGTTCTTC.

This clonotype was picked up a small number of times. The chain couples TRBV20-1 to TRBJ2-1, with a weak D call TRBD2 (5 bases). The CDR3 is 18 residues long. The germline V and J ends were trimmed by 0 bases and 0 bases, with 18 bases remaining between them. Germline CDR1 reads DFQATT; CDR2 reads SNEGSKA (reference sequence). CDR3 DNA: TGCAGTGCTAGAGATGTTAGTCGGACTTCTTTCTCCTACAATGAGCAGTTCTTC. Its translation is CSARDVSRTSFSYNEQFF.

This chain links TRBV7-9 with TRBJ2-4, with 9 bases matching TRBD2. The CDR3 sequence is 17 residues long. Looked up from germline, CDR1 is SEHNR and CDR2 is FQNEAQ (reference sequence). Trimming at V came to 5 bases and at J to 2 bases, leaving 10 bases not matched to a gene. The CDR3 loop reads CASSPQGTSLTKNIQYF. The CDR3 bases are TGTGCCAGCAGCCCCCAAGGGACTAGCTTAACCAAAAACATTCAGTACTTC.

The chain joins TRBV6-2 or TRBV6-3 to TRBJ2-5, with D tentatively TRBD2 (6 bases). The end of the DNA aligns better with TRBJ2-7, so the J call may be wrong. This CDR3 has 13 amino acids. Germline V gene sequence: CDR1 MNHEY, CDR2 SVGEGT. The CDR3 sequence: CASTRGLGYEQYF. For the CDR3, the DNA is TGTGCCAGCACCCGGGGACTCGGCTACGAGCAGTACTTC.

This clonotype has only a few counts. This chain links TRBV20-1 with TRBJ2-5, with 10 bases that match TRBD1. The germline V gene encodes CDR1 DFQATT and CDR2 SNEGSKA (reference sequence). The CDR3 contains 11 residues. CDR3 nucleotide sequence: TGCAGAATGACAGGGGGCGAGACCCAGTACTTC. This codes for CRMTGGETQYF.

This rearrangement joins TRBV5-1 to TRBJ2-7; 10 bases align to TRBD2. Germline assignment: CDR1 SGHRS and CDR2 YFSETQ. The CDR3 totals 15 residues. With 2 bases clipped from V and 3 bases from J, the junction kept 5 bases outside the gene matches. Here the CDR3 reads CASSLAGGQFYEQYF. In DNA, the CDR3 is TGCGCCAGCAGCTTAGCGGGGGGGCAGTTCTACGAGCAGTACTTC.

For the CDR3, the DNA is TGCAGTGCTAGAGATCGGGTAGGAGAGGCCTATGGCTACACCTTC. Translation gives CSARDRVGEAYGYTF. The rearrangement joins TRBV20-1 to TRBJ1-2; D ambiguous. V gave up 0 bases and J gave up 4 bases, with 15 bases separating them. CDR3 size: 15 residues. Germline values: CDR1 DFQATT, CDR2 SNEGSKA (reference sequence).

In this sample, this clonotype turned up a few times. This chain links TRBV2 with TRBJ1-4; 10 nucleotides align to TRBD1. Germline loops: CDR1 SNHLY, CDR2 FYNNEI. The length of the CDR3 is 16 residues. V was pared by 6 bases and J by 7 bases, with 11 bases of the junction left unmatched. The DNA of the CDR3 is TGTGCCAGCAGCCCCCGTCCGGGACAGGGGCGTGAAAAACTGTTTTTT. Its translation is CASSPRPGQGREKLFF.

This clonotype was counted only a few times. The chain employs TRBV4-2 and TRBJ2-5; 9 nucleotides match TRBD2. With the DNA end fitting TRBJ2-1 better, the J assignment may be wrong. This CDR3 region has 16 residues. Germline V gene sequence: CDR1 LGHNA, CDR2 YNFKEQ. The CDR3 sequence is CASSQVAGENYNEQFF. CDR3 in DNA: TGTGCCAGCAGCCAAGTAGCGGGAGAGAACTACAATGAGCAGTTCTTC.

This clonotype was seen repeatedly, ten times or more. This chain uses TRBV29-1 with TRBJ2-5; 12 nucleotides line up with TRBD2. The J call may be wrong; the DNA end is better matched by TRBJ2-7. The germline CDR1 and CDR2 sequences are SQVTM and ANQGSEA. The CDR3 length is 13 residues. The CDR3 DNA reads TGCAGCGGAGCTAGCGGGAGGGGCTACGAGCAGTACTTC. Translating gives CSGASGRGYEQYF.

This clonotype was seen a few times. The chain links TRBV7-2 to TRBJ1-2; 8 nucleotides line up with TRBD1. Unmatched junction bases numbered 8, after V lost 6 bases and J lost 5 bases. CDR1 and CDR2 (germline): SGHTA, FQGNSA. The CDR3 length is 14 residues. CDR3: CASSMRDRTYGYTF. The DNA of the CDR3 is TGTGCCAGCAGTATGAGGGACAGGACATATGGCTACACCTTC.

The rearrangement joins TRBV5-8 to TRBJ1-1; no clear D. V was trimmed by 0 bases and J by 0 bases, leaving 6 bases between them. From germline, CDR1 is SGHTS and CDR2 YDEGEE. The CDR3 is 14 residues long. CDR3 loop: CASSLVQMNTEAFF. The CDR3 DNA reads TGTGCCAGCAGCTTGGTACAGATGAACACTGAAGCTTTCTTT.

This sequence joins TRBV2 and TRBJ2-5, with 15 nucleotides matching TRBD2. Germline V gene data show CDR1 as SNHLY and CDR2 as FYNNEI. The trim removed 6 bases at V and 2 bases at J, leaving 10 bases unmatched. The CDR3 has 18 residues. CDR3 nucleotides: TGTGCCAGCAGGACCTCCGGGACTAGCGGGAGGTATCAAGAGACCCAGTACTTC. This encodes CASRTSGTSGRYQETQYF.

This chain links TRBV3-1 with TRBJ1-2; D possibly corresponds to TRBD1 (6 bases). Germline CDR1 is LGHDT and CDR2 is YNNKEL (reference sequence). Deletions cut 0 bases from V and 4 bases from J, with 21 bases between. There are 18 residues in the CDR3. Here the CDR3 reads CASSQDRLDRTPGYGYTF. The CDR3 nucleotides read TGTGCCAGCAGCCAAGATAGGTTGGACAGAACCCCTGGCTATGGCTACACCTTC. Looking up the rest from reference TRBV3-1 and TRBJ1-2 gives the full variable domain: DTAVSQTPKYLVTQMGNDKSIKCEQNLGHDTMYWYKQDSKKFLKIMFSYNNKELIINETVPNRFSPKSPDKAHLNLHINSLELGDSAVYFCASSQDRLDRTPGYGYTFGSGTRLTVV.

J is TRBJ2-5 and V is TRBV7-2; 7 bases match TRBD1. Trimming at V came to 5 bases and at J to 4 bases, leaving 13 bases not matched to a gene. The length of the CDR3 is 16 residues. Germline V CDR1 and CDR2: SGHTA, FQGNSA. CDR3 coding DNA: TGTGCCAGCAGCCCAAGGGGGCGTACTGTCACAGAGACCCAGTACTTC. As protein: CASSPRGRTVTETQYF.

This clonotype was picked up a small number of times. V and J are TRBV20-1 and TRBJ1-1, with TRBD1 as a possible D gene (5 bases). With 2 bases removed from V and 6 bases from J, the gap between germline ends came to 16 bases. The germline CDR1 and CDR2 sequences are DFQATT and SNEGSKA (reference sequence). CDR3 length: 14 amino acids. The CDR3 spells CSARRGSQVPEAFF. In DNA form, the CDR3 reads TGCAGTGCTAGAAGGGGCTCCCAGGTCCCTGAAGCTTTCTTT.